Listed below are T cell receptor beta chains from one sample, sequenced in a study of blood T cell repertoires in COVID-19. TCRdb's copy holds only in-frame clones and misses some; the assay was immunoSEQ multiplex PCR. The data show a few hundred thousand clones, more than 85% seen once. Sequencing used peripheral blood. The source is a woman between 50 and 59 years old with COVID-19, enrolled during active disease. Each CDR3 is given with its conserved first and last residue. The order of the fields is J gene, V gene, D gene, clone size, CDR3 DNA, CDR3 protein. D genes are given only for firm matches. Expanded clones are given a class, and other clones once, few, many or no size at all.

TRBJ2-7 TRBV5-1 . . TGCGCCAGCAGCCCGGGGACCTACGAGCAGTACTTC CASSPGTYEQYF
TRBJ2-3 TRBV13 TRBD2 . TGTGCCAGCAGCTTACGGGGCGGGGGGGCCTCAGATACGCAGTATTTT CASSLRGGGASDTQYF
TRBJ1-3 TRBV21-1 . . TGTGCCAGCAGTCTAGTAAACAGGGCGAAGATCTCTGGAAACACCATATATTTT CASSLVNRAKISGNTIYF
TRBJ2-5 TRBV28 TRBD1 . TGTGCCAGCAGTTTATTAGGACAGGGGAAAGAGACCCAGTACTTC CASSLLGQGKETQYF
TRBJ1-5 TRBV28 . few TGTGTAAATCAGCCCCAGCATTTT CVNQPQHF
TRBJ1-6 TRBV9 TRBD1 many TGTGCCAGCAGCGCCGACCCCGGGACAGGGTACTCACCCCTCCACTTT CASSADPGTGYSPLHF
TRBJ2-1 TRBV5-1 TRBD1 . TGCGCCAGCAGCTTGGGACAGGGTTGGGGTGAGCAGTTCTTC CASSLGQGWGEQFF
TRBJ2-5 TRBV20-1 . . TGCAGTGCCCCCCGACAACAGGCGCAGTACTTC CSAPRQQAQYF
TRBJ1-4 TRBV30 . few TGTGCCTGGAGTCGGCCCACTGGGGGAGGGAGTGAAAAACTGTTTTTT CAWSRPTGGGSEKLFF
TRBJ2-2 TRBV10-1 . . TGCGCCAGCAGTGAAGGCGGGGCCGGGGAGCTGTTTTTT CASSEGGAGELFF
TRBJ2-1 TRBV27 . . TGTGCCAGCAGTAAGGGACGGGGGACCTCCTACAATGAGCAGTTCTTC CASSKGRGTSYNEQFF
TRBJ1-6 TRBV11-2 TRBD1 . TGTGCCAGCAGCCCAGCGGGACAGGGGCGGAATTCACCCCTCCACTTT CASSPAGQGRNSPLHF
TRBJ1-1 TRBV30 TRBD1 . TGTGCCTGGGCGCGGGGACAGGGTACTGAAGCTTTCTTT CAWARGQGTEAFF
TRBJ1-1 TRBV7-8 . . TGTGCCAGCAGCCTCCCTACAAGACAGGCTAACACTGAAGCTTTCTTT CASSLPTRQANTEAFF
TRBJ2-5 TRBV12-3/TRBV12-4 . . TGTGCCAGCATGACAGGTGAAGGTGAGACCCAGTACTTC CASMTGEGETQYF
TRBJ1-1 TRBV30 . few TGTGCCTGGATCAGCAAAATTGGATTACGGGGGGTGAACACTGAAGCTTTCTTT CAWISKIGLRGVNTEAFF
TRBJ2-1 TRBV6-5 TRBD1 . TGTGCCAGCAGAATACAGGGGGCGTCCTACAATGAGCAGTTCTTC CASRIQGASYNEQFF
TRBJ2-2 TRBV5-4 . . TGTGCCAGCAGCTTGGTGGGGGGAGGCAGCGGGGAGCTGTTTTTT CASSLVGGGSGELFF
TRBJ2-3 TRBV19 . . TGTGCCAGCGCAGGGGATACGCAGTATTTT CASAGDTQYF
TRBJ1-2 TRBV28 . . TGTGCCAGCAGTCCCAAGATACTACACTATGGCTACACCTTC CASSPKILHYGYTF
TRBJ2-1 TRBV4-2 TRBD2 . TGTGCCAGCAGCCAAGAAACAACGGGGGGGAGGAATAATGAGCAGTTCTTC CASSQETTGGRNNEQFF
TRBJ2-1 TRBV11-3 TRBD2 . TGTGCCAGCAGCTTGATGGGACTAGCAGATGTGGGTGAGCAGTTCTTC CASSLMGLADVGEQFF
TRBJ1-6 TRBV4-3 TRBD1 many TGCGCCAGCAGCCCGGGGAGGGACAGGTATAATTCACCCCTCCACTTT CASSPGRDRYNSPLHF
TRBJ2-1 TRBV5-1 . . TGCGCCAGCAGCGCCGGGGAGTACTCCTACAATGAGCAGTTCTTC CASSAGEYSYNEQFF
TRBJ1-1 TRBV29-1 TRBD1 . TGCAGCGTCCGGGACAGGGCGAACACTGAAGCTTTCTTT CSVRDRANTEAFF
TRBJ1-1 TRBV6-5 . . TGTGCCAGCAGTTGGGGCAGGGGAAGAACTTTCTTT CASSWGRGRTFF
TRBJ2-2 TRBV5-6 TRBD1 . TGTGCCAGCAGCCCGAAGGGGGCGGACACCGGGGAGCTGTTTTTT CASSPKGADTGELFF
TRBJ2-7 TRBV2 TRBD2 . TGTGCCAGCAGCCCCGGGACTAGAGGGTACGAGCAGTACTTC CASSPGTRGYEQYF
TRBJ1-1 TRBV19 TRBD1 . TGCGTCGCGGGGCCAGGGGGCTGGGGCACTGAAGCTTTCTTT CVAGPGGWGTEAFF
TRBJ2-2 TRBV2 TRBD2 . TGTGCCAGCAGACTAGCGGTCACCGGGGAGCTGTTTTTT CASRLAVTGELFF
TRBJ2-3 TRBV18 . once TGTGCCAGCTCCCCCATGGAGGGGACGGATACGCAGTATTTT CASSPMEGTDTQYF
TRBJ1-6 TRBV3-1/TRBV3-2 TRBD1 . TGTGCCAGCAGCCAAAATGACAGGGTAGCTAATTCACCCCTCCACTTT CASSQNDRVANSPLHF
TRBJ1-5 TRBV19 TRBD1 . TGTGCCAGTAGTCCGTCGACAGGGGTTCAGCCCCAGCATTTT CASSPSTGVQPQHF
TRBJ2-1 TRBV24-1 . . TGTGCCACCAGTGATATCCTAGAGCAGTTCTTC CATSDILEQFF
TRBJ1-3 TRBV13 . . TGTGCCAGCAGCGCGTTAAATGAACAGGGAGACACCATATATTTT CASSALNEQGDTIYF
TRBJ1-1 TRBV14 . . TGTGCCAGCAGCCCAGTAATGGGGGGCACTGAAGCTTTCTTT CASSPVMGGTEAFF
TRBJ2-3 TRBV3-1/TRBV3-2 TRBD2 . TGTGCCAGCAGCCAAGTTTCTCAGACTAGCACGCAGTATTTT CASSQVSQTSTQYF
TRBJ2-2 TRBV4-1 . . TGCGCCAGCAGCCAAGAAGCACGCCTCACCGGGGAGCTGTTTTTT CASSQEARLTGELFF
TRBJ1-6 TRBV6-6 TRBD1 . TGTGCCAGCAGTCGACGCGTCGGGACAGATAATTCACCCCTCCACTTT CASSRRVGTDNSPLHF
TRBJ2-7 TRBV10-3 . . TGTGCCATCAGTGAGTCGAACAGGGCTTACTACGAGCAGTACTTC CAISESNRAYYEQYF
TRBJ1-1 TRBV19 . . TGTGCCAGTAGTCCTAAGGCGTTGAGCGGGCTAATGAACACTGAAGCTTTCTTT CASSPKALSGLMNTEAFF
TRBJ1-2 TRBV5-5 . . TGTGCCAGCAGGCTTTCAGGGGTTGACGGCTACACCTTC CASRLSGVDGYTF
TRBJ1-1 TRBV5-1 . . TGCGCCAGCGGATTAACAGACAACCCCACTGAAGCTTTCTTT CASGLTDNPTEAFF
TRBJ1-4 TRBV4-1 TRBD1 once TGCGCCAGCAGCGCAACAGGGGGCTTTGAAAAACTGTTTTTT CASSATGGFEKLFF
TRBJ1-1 TRBV4-1 . once TGCGCCAGCAGCCAAGATCAATCCGGGGCTTTCTTT CASSQDQSGAFF
TRBJ1-2 TRBV30 . . TGTGCATGGAGGGCGGCGGGGGATGGCTACACCTTC CAWRAAGDGYTF
TRBJ2-1 TRBV6-1 . . TGTGCCAGCAGTGTAGCGGCTTCCTACAATGAGCAGTTCTTC CASSVAASYNEQFF
TRBJ1-2 TRBV28 TRBD1 . TGTGCCAGCAGGCTGACAGGGGGCAGTGGCTACACCTTC CASRLTGGSGYTF
TRBJ2-2 TRBV24-1 TRBD2 . TGTGCCACCAGTGGCCTACTAGCGGGGCCCACCGGGGAGCTGTTTTTT CATSGLLAGPTGELFF
TRBJ1-4 TRBV25-1 TRBD1 . TGTGCCAGCAGTTCGAGGTGGACAGGGAATGAAAAACTGTTTTTT CASSSRWTGNEKLFF
TRBJ1-3 TRBV11-3 . . TGTGCCAGCAGCTTAGATATAGCGGGAGACGGGAACACCATATATTTT CASSLDIAGDGNTIYF
TRBJ2-1 TRBV24-1 TRBD2 . TGTGCCACCGGTCAAAGCGGGGGGTATGAGCAGTTCTTC CATGQSGGYEQFF
TRBJ2-3 TRBV30 . once TGTGCCTGGAGTAAACAGCAAATTAGCACAGATACGCAGTATTTT CAWSKQQISTDTQYF
TRBJ1-2 TRBV19 . . TGTGCCAGTAGTACCCTTCTCTTGGGGGGAGGCTACACCTTC CASSTLLLGGGYTF
TRBJ1-2 TRBV6-1 . few TGTGCCAGCAGTGAATCCCCGGGGGGCGGGTATGGCTACACCTTC CASSESPGGGYGYTF
TRBJ1-1 TRBV19 TRBD1 . TGTGCCAGTACCCGGGACAGGGTTACTGAAGCTTTCTTT CASTRDRVTEAFF
TRBJ1-1 TRBV27 . . TGTGCCAGCAGCCTAAACTCAGGGGCCCCCGGGGCTTTCTTT CASSLNSGAPGAFF
TRBJ2-1 TRBV30 TRBD2 once TGTGCCTGGAGTGGCGGACTAGCGGGGGGGAGCTCCTACAATGAGCAGTTCTTC CAWSGGLAGGSSYNEQFF
TRBJ2-7 TRBV23-1 . . TGCGCCAGCAGTCTCCCCCCGAACCAGGCGACATGGCGCTCCTACGAGCAGTACTTC CASSLPPNQATWRSYEQYF